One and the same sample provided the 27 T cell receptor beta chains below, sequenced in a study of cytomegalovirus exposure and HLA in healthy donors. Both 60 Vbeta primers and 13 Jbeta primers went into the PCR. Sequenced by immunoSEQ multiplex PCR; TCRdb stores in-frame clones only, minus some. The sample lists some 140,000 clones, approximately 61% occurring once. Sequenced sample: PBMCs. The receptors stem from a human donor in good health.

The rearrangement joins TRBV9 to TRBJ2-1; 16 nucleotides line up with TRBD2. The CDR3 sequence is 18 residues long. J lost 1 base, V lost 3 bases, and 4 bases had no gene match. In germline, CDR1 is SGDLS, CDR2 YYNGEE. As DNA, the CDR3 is TGTGCCAGCAGCGGGGGGACTAGCGGGAGGGGTTCCTACAATGAGCAGTTCTTC. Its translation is CASSGGTSGRGSYNEQFF.

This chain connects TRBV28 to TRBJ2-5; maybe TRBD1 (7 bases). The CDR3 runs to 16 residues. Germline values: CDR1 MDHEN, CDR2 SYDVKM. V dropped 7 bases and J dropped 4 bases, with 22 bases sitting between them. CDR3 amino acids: CASTHEDGGGRETQYF. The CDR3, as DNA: TGTGCCAGCACCCACGAAGACGGAGGGGGCCGAGAGACCCAGTACTTC. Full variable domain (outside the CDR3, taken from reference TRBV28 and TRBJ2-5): DVKVTQSSRYLVKRTGEKVFLECVQDMDHENMFWYRQDPGLGLRLIYFSYDVKMKEKGDIPEGYSVSREKKERFSLILESASTNQTSMYLCASTHEDGGGRETQYFGPGTRLLVL.

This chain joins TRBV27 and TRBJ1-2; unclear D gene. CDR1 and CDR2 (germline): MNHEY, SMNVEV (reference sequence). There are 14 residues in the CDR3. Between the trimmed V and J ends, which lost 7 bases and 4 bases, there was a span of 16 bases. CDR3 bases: TGTGCCAGCACCACACTATCGACGGGCTATGGCTACACCTTC. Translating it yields CASTTLSTGYGYTF.

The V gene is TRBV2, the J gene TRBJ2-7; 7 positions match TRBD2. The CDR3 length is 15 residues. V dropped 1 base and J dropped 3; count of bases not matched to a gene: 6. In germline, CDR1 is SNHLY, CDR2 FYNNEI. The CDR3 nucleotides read TGTGCCAGCAGTGAAGGTCCGGGAGGCTACTACGAGCAGTACTTC. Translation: CASSEGPGGYYEQYF.

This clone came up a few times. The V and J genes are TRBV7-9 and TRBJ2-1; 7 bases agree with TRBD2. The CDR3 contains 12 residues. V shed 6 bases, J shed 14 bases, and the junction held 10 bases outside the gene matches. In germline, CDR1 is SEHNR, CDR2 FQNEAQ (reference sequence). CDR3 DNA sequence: TGTGCCAGCAGGAGGGAGGGCCCACGGGAGTTCTTC. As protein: CASRREGPREFF.

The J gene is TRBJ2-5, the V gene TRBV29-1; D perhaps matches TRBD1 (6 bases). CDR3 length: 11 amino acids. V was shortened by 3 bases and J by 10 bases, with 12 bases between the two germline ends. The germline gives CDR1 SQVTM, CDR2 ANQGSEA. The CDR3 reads CSVDLQGGQYF. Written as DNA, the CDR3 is TGCAGCGTTGATCTACAGGGTGGCCAGTACTTC.

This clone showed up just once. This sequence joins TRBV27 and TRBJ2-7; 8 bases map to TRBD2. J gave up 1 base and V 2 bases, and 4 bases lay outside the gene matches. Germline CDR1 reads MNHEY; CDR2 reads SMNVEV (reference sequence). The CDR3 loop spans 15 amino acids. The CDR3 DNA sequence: TGTGCCAGCAGTTTAGGAATAGCGGGGTCCTACGAGCAGTACTTC. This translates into CASSLGIAGSYEQYF.

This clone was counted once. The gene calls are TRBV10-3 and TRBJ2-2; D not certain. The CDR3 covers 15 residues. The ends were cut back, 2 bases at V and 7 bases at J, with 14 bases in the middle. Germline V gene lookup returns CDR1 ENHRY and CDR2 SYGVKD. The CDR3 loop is CAISERIGASGELFF. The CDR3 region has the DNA TGTGCCATCAGTGAGAGAATAGGAGCCAGCGGGGAGCTGTTTTTT.

CDR3 coding DNA: TGTGCCAGCAGCCCCCTAGGTGGGGAGCTGTTTTTT. Protein sequence: CASSPLGGELFF. The chain is built from TRBV7-9 and TRBJ2-2; no definite D call. Per germline, CDR1 SEHNR and CDR2 FQNEAQ (reference sequence). The CDR3 totals 12 residues. The V and J ends lost 5 bases and 8 bases respectively, with 9 bases between them.

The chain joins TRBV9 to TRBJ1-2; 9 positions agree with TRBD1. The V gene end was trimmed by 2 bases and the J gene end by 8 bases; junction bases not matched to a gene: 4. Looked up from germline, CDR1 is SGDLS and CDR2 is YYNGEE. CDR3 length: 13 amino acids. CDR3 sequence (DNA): TGTGCCAGCAGCGTCACGGGACAGGGAGGCTACACCTTC. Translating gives CASSVTGQGGYTF.

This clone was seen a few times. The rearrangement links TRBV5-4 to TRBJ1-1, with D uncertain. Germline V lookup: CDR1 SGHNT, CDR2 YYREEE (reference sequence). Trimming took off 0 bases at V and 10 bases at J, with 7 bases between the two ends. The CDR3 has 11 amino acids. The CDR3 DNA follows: TGTGCCAGCAGCTTGGGAGTCCTAGCTTTCTTT. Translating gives CASSLGVLAFF.

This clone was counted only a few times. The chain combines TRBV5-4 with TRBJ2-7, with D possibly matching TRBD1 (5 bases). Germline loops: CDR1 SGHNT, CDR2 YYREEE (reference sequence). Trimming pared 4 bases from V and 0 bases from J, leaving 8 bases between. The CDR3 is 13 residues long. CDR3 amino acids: CASSPGSSYEQYF. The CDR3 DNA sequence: TGTGCCAGCAGCCCAGGGTCCTCCTACGAGCAGTACTTC.

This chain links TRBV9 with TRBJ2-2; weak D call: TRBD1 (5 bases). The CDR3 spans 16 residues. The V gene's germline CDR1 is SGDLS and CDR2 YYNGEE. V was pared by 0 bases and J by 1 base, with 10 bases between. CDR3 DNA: TGTGCCAGCAGCGTAGGGGTGGGGCAGAACACCGGGGAGCTGTTTTTT. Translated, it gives CASSVGVGQNTGELFF.

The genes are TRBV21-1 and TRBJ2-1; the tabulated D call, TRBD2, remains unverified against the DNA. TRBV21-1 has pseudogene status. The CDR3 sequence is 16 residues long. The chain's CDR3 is CASSRALPPGFNEQFF. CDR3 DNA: TGTGCCAGCAGCCGGGCCCTTCCTCCGGGATTCAATGAGCAGTTCTTC.

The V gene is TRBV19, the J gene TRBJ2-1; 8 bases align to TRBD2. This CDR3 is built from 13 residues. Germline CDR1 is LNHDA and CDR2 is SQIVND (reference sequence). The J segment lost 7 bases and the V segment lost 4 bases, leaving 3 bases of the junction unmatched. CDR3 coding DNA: TGTGCCAGTAGTAGCGGGAGGCTAAATGAGCAGTTCTTC. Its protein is CASSSGRLNEQFF.

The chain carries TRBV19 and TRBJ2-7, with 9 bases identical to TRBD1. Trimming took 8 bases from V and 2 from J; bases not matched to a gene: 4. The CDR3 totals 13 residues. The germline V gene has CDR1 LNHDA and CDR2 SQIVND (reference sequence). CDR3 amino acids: CASSGTGTYEQYF. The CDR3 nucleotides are TGTGCCAGTTCCGGGACAGGGACCTACGAGCAGTACTTC. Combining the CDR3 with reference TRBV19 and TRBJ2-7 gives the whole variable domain DGGITQSPKYLFRKEGQNVTLSCEQNLNHDAMYWYRQDPGQGLRLIYYSQIVNDFQKGDIAEGYSVSREKKESFPLTVTSAQKNPTAFYLCASSGTGTYEQYFGPGTRLTVT.

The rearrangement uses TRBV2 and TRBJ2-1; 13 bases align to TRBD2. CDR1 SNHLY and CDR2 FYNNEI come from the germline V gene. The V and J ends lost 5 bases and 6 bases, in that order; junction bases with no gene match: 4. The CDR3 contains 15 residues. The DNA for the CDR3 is TGTGCCAGCAGTTTGACTAGCGGGAGGCTCAATGAGCAGTTCTTC. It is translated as CASSLTSGRLNEQFF.

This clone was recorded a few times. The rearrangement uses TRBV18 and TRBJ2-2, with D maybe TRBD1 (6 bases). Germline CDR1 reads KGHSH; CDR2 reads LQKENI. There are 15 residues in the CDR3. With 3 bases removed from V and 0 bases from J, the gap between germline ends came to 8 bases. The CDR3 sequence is CASSPGTSNTGELFF. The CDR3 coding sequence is TGTGCCAGCTCACCGGGGACATCGAACACCGGGGAGCTGTTTTTT.

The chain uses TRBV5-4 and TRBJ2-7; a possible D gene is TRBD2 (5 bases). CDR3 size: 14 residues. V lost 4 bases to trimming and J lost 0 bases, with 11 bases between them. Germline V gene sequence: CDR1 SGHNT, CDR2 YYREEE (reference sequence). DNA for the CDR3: TGTGCCAGCAGCGCGACGGGGAGCTCCTACGAGCAGTACTTC. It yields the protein CASSATGSSYEQYF. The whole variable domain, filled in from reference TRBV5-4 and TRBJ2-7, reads ETGVTQSPTHLIKTRGQQVTLRCSSQSGHNTVSWYQQALGQGPQFIFQYYREEENGRGNFPPRFSGLQFPNYSSELNVNALELDDSALYLCASSATGSSYEQYFGPGTRLTVT.

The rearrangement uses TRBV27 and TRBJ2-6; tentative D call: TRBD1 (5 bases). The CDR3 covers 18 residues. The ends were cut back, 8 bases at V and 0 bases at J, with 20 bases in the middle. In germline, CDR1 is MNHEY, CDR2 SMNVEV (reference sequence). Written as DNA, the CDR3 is TGTGCCAGCCGTTCCTTTGGGGCAGGAGTCTCTGGGGCCAACGTCCTGACTTTC. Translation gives CASRSFGAGVSGANVLTF.

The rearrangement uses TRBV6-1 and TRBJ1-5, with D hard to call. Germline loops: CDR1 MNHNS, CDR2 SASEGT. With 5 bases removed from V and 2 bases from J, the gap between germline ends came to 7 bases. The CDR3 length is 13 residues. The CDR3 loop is CASSTEGNQPQHF. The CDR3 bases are TGTGCCAGCAGTACCGAGGGCAATCAGCCCCAGCATTTT.

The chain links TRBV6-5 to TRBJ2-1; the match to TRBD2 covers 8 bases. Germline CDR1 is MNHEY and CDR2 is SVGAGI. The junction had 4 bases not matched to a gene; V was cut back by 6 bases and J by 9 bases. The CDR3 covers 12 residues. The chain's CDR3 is CASRRGAVEQFF. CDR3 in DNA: TGTGCCAGCAGGCGGGGGGCGGTTGAGCAGTTCTTC.

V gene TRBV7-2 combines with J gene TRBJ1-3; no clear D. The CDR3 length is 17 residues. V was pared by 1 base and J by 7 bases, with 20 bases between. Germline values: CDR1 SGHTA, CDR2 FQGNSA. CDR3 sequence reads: CASSLVSRRELWNTIYF. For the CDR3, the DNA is TGTGCCAGCAGCTTAGTTTCCCGGAGAGAATTGTGGAACACCATATATTTT.

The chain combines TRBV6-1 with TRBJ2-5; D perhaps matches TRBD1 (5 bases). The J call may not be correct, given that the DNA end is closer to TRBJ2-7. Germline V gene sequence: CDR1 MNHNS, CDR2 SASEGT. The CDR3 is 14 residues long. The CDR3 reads CASSDRERVDEQYF. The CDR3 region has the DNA TGTGCCAGCAGTGACAGGGAACGCGTCGACGAGCAGTACTTC.

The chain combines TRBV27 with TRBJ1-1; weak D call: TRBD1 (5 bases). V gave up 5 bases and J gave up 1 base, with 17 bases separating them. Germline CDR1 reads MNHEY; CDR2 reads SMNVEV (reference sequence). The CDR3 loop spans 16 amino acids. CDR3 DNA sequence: TGTGCCAGCAGTCCGGGGGGGGGATTAGGGAACACTGAAGCTTTCTTT. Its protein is CASSPGGGLGNTEAFF.

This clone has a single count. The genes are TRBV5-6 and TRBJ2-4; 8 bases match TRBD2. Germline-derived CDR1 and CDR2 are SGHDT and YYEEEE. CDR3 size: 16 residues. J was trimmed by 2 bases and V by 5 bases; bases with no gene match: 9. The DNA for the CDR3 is TGTGCCAGCAGTACAGAGCGGGAGTGGACCAAAAACATTCAGTACTTC. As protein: CASSTEREWTKNIQYF.

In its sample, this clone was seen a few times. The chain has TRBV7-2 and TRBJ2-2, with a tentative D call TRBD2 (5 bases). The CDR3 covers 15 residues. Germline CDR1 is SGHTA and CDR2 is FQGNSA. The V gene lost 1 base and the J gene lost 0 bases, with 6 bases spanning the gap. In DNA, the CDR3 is TGTGCCAGCAGCTTAGAACTAGCGAACACCGGGGAGCTGTTTTTT. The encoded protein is CASSLELANTGELFF.